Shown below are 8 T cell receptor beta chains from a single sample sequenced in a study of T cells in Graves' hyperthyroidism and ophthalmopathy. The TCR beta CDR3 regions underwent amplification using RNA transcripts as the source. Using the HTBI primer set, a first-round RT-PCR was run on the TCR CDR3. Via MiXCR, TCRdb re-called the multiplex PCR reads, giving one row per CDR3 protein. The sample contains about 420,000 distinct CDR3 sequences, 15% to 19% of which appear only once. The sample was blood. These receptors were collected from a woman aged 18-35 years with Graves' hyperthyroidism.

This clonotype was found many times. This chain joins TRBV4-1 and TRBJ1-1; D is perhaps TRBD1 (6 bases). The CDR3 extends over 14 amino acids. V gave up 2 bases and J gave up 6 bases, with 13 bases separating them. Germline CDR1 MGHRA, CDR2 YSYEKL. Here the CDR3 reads CASSQSLRGAEAFF. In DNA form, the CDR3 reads TGCGCCAGCAGCCAAAGTTTAAGGGGGGCTGAAGCTTTCTTT.

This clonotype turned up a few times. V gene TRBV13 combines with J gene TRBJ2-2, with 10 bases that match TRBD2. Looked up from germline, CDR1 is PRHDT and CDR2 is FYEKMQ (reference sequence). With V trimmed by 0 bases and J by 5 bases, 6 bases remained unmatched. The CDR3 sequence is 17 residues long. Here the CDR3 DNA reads TGTGCCAGCAGCTTAGGGTTAGCGGGAGGTACGACCGGGGAGCTGTTTTTT. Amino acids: CASSLGLAGGTTGELFF.

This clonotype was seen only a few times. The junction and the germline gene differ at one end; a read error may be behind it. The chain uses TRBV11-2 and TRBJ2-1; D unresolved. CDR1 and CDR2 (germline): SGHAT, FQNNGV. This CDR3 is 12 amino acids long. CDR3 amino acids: CASSQAKNEQFF. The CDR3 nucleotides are TGCGCCAGCAGCCAAGCGAAAAATGAGCAGTTCTTC.

CDR3 DNA: TGTGCCACCAGTGACTCAATAGCGGGAGCAACAGATACGCAGTATTTT. It encodes CATSDSIAGATDTQYF. This chain links TRBV24-1 with TRBJ2-3; 9 nucleotides align to TRBD2. CDR3 length: 16 residues. Germline assignment: CDR1 KGHDR and CDR2 SFDVKD. The junction had 7 bases not matched to a gene; V was cut back by 4 bases and J by 3 bases.

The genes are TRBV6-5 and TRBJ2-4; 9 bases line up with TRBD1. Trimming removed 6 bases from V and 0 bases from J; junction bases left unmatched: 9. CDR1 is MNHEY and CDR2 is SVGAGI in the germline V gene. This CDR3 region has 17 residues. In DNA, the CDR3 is TGTGCCAGCAGACGAAAACAGGGGGCCCTAGCCAAAAACATTCAGTACTTC. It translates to CASRRKQGALAKNIQYF.

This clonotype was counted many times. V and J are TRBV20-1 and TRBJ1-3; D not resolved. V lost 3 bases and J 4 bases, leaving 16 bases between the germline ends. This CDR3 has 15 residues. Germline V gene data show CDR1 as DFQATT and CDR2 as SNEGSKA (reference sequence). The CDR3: CSARSHWAEGNTIYF. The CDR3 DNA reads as TGCAGTGCTAGGAGTCATTGGGCAGAAGGAAACACCATATATTTT.

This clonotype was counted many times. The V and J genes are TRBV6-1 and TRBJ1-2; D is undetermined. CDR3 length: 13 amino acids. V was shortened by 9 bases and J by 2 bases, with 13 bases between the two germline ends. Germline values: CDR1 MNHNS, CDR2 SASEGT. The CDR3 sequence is CASHSTQNYGYTF. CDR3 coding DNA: TGTGCCAGTCACAGCACCCAGAACTATGGCTACACCTTC.

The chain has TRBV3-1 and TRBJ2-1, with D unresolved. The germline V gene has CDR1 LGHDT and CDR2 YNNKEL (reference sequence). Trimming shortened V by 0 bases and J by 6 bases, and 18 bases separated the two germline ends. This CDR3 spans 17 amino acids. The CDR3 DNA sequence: TGTGCCAGCAGCCAAGACGGACCAGCACAACCCGGCAATGAGCAGTTCTTC. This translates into CASSQDGPAQPGNEQFF.